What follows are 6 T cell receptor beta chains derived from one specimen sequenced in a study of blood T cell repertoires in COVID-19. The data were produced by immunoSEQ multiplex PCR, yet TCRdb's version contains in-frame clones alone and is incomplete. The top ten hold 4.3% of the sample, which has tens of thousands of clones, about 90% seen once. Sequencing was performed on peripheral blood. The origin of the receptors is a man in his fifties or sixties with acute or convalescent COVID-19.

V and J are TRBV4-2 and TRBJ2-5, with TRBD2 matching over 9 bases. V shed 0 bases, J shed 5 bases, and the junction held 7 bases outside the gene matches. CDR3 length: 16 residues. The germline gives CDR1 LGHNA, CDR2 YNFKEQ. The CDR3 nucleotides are TGTGCCAGCAGCCAAGAGGGGGCGGGGGGGCCTGAGACCCAGTACTTC. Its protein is CASSQEGAGGPETQYF.

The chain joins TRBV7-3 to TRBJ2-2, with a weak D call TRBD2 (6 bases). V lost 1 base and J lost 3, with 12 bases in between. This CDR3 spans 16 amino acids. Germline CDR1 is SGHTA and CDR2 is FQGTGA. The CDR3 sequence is CASSLRDWRDTGELFF. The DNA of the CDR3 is TGTGCCAGCAGCTTAAGGGACTGGCGTGACACCGGGGAGCTGTTTTTT.

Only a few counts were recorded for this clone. The CDR3 loop is CASSQEQGVNTEAFF. The CDR3 DNA reads TGTGCCAGCTCACAAGAACAGGGGGTAAACACTGAAGCTTTCTTT. The chain links TRBV18 to TRBJ1-1; the match to TRBD1 covers 8 bases. The germline CDR1 and CDR2 sequences are KGHSH and LQKENI. Germline trimming cut 4 bases from V and 2 bases from J; bases unmatched to any gene: 6. The CDR3 totals 15 residues.

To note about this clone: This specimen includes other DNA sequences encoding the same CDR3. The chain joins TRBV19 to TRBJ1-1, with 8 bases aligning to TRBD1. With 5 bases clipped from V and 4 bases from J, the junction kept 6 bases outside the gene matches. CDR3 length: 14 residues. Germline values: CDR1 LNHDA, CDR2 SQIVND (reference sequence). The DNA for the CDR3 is TGTGCCAGTAGTGTTGGACAGGGCGGCACTGAAGCTTTCTTT. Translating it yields CASSVGQGGTEAFF.

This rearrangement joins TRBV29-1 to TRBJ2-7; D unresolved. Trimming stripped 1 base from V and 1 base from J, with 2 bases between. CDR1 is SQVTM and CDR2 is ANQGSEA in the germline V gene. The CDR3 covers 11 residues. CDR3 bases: TGCAGCGTTGAAGCGTCCTACGAGCAGTACTTC. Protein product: CSVEASYEQYF.

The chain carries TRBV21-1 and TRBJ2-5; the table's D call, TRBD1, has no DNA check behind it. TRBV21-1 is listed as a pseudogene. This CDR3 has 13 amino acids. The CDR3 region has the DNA TGTGCCAGCAGCAAAGCGCCAGGGAAGACCCAGTACTTC. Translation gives CASSKAPGKTQYF.